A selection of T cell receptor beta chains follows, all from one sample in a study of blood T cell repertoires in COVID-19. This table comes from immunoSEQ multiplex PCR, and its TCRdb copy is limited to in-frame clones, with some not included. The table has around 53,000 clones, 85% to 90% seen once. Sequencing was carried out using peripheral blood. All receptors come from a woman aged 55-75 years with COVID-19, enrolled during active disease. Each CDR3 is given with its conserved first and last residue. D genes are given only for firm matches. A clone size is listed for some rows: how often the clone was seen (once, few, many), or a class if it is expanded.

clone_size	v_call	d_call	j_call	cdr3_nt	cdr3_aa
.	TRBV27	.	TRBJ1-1	TGTGCCAGCAGTACCCGGGTAGGGGGGGTAAACACTGAAGCTTTCTTT	CASSTRVGGVNTEAFF
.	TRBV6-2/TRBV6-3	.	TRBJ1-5	TGTGCCAGCAGTTTCCAGGCTCAGCCCCAGCATTTT	CASSFQAQPQHF
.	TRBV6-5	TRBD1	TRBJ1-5	TGTGCCAGCAGGCCGGGACAGGGCAATCAGCCCCAGCATTTT	CASRPGQGNQPQHF
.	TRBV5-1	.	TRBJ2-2	TGCGCCAGCAGCTTGGGCAGGGGTCCTACCGGGGAGCTGTTTTTT	CASSLGRGPTGELFF
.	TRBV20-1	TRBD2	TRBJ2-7	TGCAGTGCTAGTGGGGCGCTAGCGGGAGTTTACGAGCAGTACTTC	CSASGALAGVYEQYF
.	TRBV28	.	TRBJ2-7	TGTGCCAGCTCTACGAATGGCGGGACAGAGATTTACGAGCAGTACTTC	CASSTNGGTEIYEQYF
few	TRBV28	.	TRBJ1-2	TGTGCCAGCACCCCTACTAACTATGGCTACACCTTC	CASTPTNYGYTF
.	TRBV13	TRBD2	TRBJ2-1	TGTGCCAGCAGCACCACAGGACTAGCGAGAAACAATGAGCAGTTCTTC	CASSTTGLARNNEQFF
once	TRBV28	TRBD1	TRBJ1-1	TGTGCCAGCAGTTTATCCGGGACAGGGAACACTGAAGCTTTCTTT	CASSLSGTGNTEAFF
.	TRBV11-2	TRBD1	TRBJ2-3	TGTGCCAGCAGCCCCGCACCTACAGGGGACACAGATACGCAGTATTTT	CASSPAPTGDTDTQYF
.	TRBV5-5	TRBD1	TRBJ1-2	TGTGCCAGCAGCTTGGTCACAGGGACAGGGAATGGCTACACCTTC	CASSLVTGTGNGYTF
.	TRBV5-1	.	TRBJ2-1	TGCGCCAGCAGCTTGGCGGCAGGGTCCTACAATGAGCAGTTCTTC	CASSLAAGSYNEQFF
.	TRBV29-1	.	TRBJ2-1	TGCAGCGGGACGACTAGTTACAATGAGCAGTTCTTC	CSGTTSYNEQFF
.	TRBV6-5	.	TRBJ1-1	TGTGCCAGCAGCCCCGGACAGAGGAACACTGAAGCTTTCTTT	CASSPGQRNTEAFF
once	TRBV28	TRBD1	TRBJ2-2	TGTGCCAGCTCGAATTTGGGGACAGGGGGAACCGGGGAGCTGTTTTTT	CASSNLGTGGTGELFF
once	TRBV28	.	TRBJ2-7	TGTGCCAGCAGTGGACGGGGGGCGCCGAGCTACGAGCAGTACTTC	CASSGRGAPSYEQYF
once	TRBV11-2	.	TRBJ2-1	TGTGCCAGCAGCGAGAGGGGGAGTTTCTCCTACAATGAGCAGTTCTTC	CASSERGSFSYNEQFF
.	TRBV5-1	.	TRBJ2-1	TGCGCCAGCAGCTTGGGACAAGCGGATGAGCAGTTCTTC	CASSLGQADEQFF
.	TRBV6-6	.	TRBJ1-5	TGTGCCAGCAGTTACTCGGGCCAGGGGACGGGTCAGCCCCAGCATTTT	CASSYSGQGTGQPQHF
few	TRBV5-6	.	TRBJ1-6	TGTGCCAGCAGCCTAAGCCGAGCGCCCCTCCACTTT	CASSLSRAPLHF
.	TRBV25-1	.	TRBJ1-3	TGTGCCAGCAGTGACCCAAGAGACTACTCTGGAAACACCATATATTTT	CASSDPRDYSGNTIYF
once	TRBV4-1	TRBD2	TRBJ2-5	TGCGCCAGCACCGGACTAGCGGACGAGACCCAGTACTTC	CASTGLADETQYF
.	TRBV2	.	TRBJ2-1	TGTGCCAGCAGTGGTAGGGGTGAGCAGTTCTTC	CASSGRGEQFF
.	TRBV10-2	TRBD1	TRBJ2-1	TGCGCCAGCAGGGGGGAGACAGGGCAATACAATGAGCAGTTCTTC	CASRGETGQYNEQFF
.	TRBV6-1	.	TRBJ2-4	TGTGCCAGCAGTGAAAGACAGAGAGGAGGGTTGGCCAAAAACATTCAGTACTTC	CASSERQRGGLAKNIQYF
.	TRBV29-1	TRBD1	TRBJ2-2	TGCAGCGTTGTAGGGACAGGGGTTACCGGGGAGCTGTTTTTT	CSVVGTGVTGELFF
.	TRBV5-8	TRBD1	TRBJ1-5	TGTGCCAGCAGCCGGGACAGGGGTCAACCCAATACGCCCCAGCATTTT	CASSRDRGQPNTPQHF
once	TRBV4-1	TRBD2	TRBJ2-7	TGCGCCAGCAGCCTGACTAGCGGGAGGTACGAGCAGTACTTC	CASSLTSGRYEQYF
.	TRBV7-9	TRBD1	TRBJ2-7	TGTGCCAGCAGCTGGGACAGCCGACCCTACGAGCAGTACTTC	CASSWDSRPYEQYF
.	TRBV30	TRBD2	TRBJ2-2	TGTGCCTGGAGAGCCACCTGGGGGACTAGCGGGAGTATCACCGGGGAGCTGTTTTTT	CAWRATWGTSGSITGELFF
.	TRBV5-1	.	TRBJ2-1	TGCGCCAGCAGCCTCGTACGGTTCGGTGAGCAGTTCTTC	CASSLVRFGEQFF
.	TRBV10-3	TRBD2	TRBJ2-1	TGTGCCATCAGTGCATCGGGGACTAGCGGGGGCTACAATGAGCAGTTCTTC	CAISASGTSGGYNEQFF
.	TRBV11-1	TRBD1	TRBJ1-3	TGTGCCAGCAGCTCGGACAGGGGGCTTGGAAACACCATATATTTT	CASSSDRGLGNTIYF
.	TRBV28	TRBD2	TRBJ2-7	TGTGCCAGCAGGAGACTAGCGGGACTGGAGTCCTACGAGCAGTACTTC	CASRRLAGLESYEQYF
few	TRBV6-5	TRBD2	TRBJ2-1	TGTGCCAGCAGTAGGCGGGAGTCCTACAATGAGCAGTTCTTC	CASSRRESYNEQFF
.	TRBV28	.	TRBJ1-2	TGTGCCAGCAGCCCTCTCAGAGAGGGGGAAGCCTATGGCTACACCTTC	CASSPLREGEAYGYTF
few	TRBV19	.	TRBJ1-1	TGTGCCAGTAGTACGGGTCCGGGGTCCACTGAAGCTTTCTTT	CASSTGPGSTEAFF
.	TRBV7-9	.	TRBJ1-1	TGTGCCAGCCGGCGAAGCGGGCAGGCGAACACTGAAGCTTTCTTT	CASRRSGQANTEAFF
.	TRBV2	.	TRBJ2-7	TGTGCCAGCAGTGACGGGGGGCGCGGGGTAGGCTACGAGCAGTACTTC	CASSDGGRGVGYEQYF
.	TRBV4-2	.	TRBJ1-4	TGTGCCAGCAGCCAGGCAGGGACTAATGAAAAACTGTTTTTT	CASSQAGTNEKLFF
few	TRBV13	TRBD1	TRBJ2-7	TGTGCCAGCAGCTTTTGGGACAGCTCCTACGAGCAGTACTTC	CASSFWDSSYEQYF
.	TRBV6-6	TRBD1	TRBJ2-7	TGTGCCAGCAGTTACCCAGGGGGCTTCAGCTACGAGCAGTACTTC	CASSYPGGFSYEQYF
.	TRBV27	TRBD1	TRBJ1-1	TGTGCCAGCAGTTTGCGGGACAGGTACACTGAAGCTTTCTTT	CASSLRDRYTEAFF
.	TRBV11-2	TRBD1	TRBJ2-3	TGTGCCAGCAGCTTAAGACAGGGCTCCGCCCGCACAGATACGCAGTATTTT	CASSLRQGSARTDTQYF